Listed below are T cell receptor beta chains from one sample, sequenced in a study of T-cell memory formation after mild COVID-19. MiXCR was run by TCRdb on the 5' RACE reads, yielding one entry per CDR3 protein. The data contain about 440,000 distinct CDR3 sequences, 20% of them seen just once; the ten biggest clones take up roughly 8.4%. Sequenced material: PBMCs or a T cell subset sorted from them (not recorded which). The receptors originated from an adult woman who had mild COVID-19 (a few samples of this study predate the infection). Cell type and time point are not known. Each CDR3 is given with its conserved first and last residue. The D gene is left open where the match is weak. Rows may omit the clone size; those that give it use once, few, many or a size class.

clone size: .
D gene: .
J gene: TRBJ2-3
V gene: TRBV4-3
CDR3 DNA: TGCGCCAGCAGCCCTGGAAGCGCTAGCACAGATACGCAGTATTTT
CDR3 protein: CASSPGSASTDTQYF

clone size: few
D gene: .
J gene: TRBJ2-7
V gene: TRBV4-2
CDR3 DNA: TGTGCCAGCAGTTCCGGGGACAACTCCTACGAGCAGTACTTC
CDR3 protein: CASSSGDNSYEQYF

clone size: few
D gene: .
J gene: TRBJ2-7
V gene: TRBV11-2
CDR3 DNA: TGTGCCAGCAGCTCGACAAGGCGGACCTACGAGCAGTACTTC
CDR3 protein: CASSSTRRTYEQYF

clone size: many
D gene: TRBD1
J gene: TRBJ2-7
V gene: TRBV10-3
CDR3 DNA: TGTGCCATCAGTGAGTCGGCTAAGGACAGGGAATTTATCTCCTCCTACGAGCAGTACTTC
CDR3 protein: CAISESAKDREFISSYEQYF

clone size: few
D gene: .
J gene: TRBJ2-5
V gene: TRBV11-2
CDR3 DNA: TGTGCCAGCAGCTTAGATGGTCCGTTGGGGACCCAGTACTTC
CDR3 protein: CASSLDGPLGTQYF

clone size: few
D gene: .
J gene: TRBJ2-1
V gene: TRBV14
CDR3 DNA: TGTGCCAGCAGCCAAGATAGGTTGGAGGGGAGTCACAATGAGCAGTTCTTC
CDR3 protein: CASSQDRLEGSHNEQFF

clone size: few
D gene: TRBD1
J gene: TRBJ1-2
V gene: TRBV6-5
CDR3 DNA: TGTGCCTCACGCCAGGGGGGCGGATATGGCTACACCTTC
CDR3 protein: CASRQGGGYGYTF

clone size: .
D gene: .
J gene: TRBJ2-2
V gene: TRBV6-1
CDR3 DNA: TGTGCCAGCAGTGAAGATTCATCGGGTACCGGGGAGCTGTTTTTT
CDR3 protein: CASSEDSSGTGELFF

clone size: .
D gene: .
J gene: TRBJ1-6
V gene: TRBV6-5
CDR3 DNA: TGTGCCAGCAGGGCGCAGGGATATAATTCACCCCTCCACTTT
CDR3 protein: CASRAQGYNSPLHF

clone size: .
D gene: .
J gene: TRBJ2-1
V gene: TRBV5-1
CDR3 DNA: TGCGCCAGCACCACGGGGGACCTATCGCGGGAGCAGTTCTTC
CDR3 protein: CASTTGDLSREQFF

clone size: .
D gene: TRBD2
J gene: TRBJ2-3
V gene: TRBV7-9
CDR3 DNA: TGTGCCAGCAGCGGTGTCGTGAGACTAGCCCCCGCAGATACGCAGTATTTT
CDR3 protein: CASSGVVRLAPADTQYF

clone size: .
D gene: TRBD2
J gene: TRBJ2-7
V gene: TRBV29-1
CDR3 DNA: TGCAGCGTTGAAGAGTTCGTAGCGGGAGACTACGAGCAGTACTTC
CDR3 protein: CSVEEFVAGDYEQYF

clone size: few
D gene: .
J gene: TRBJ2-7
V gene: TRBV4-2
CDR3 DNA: TGTGCCAGCAGCCAAGATAGGATGGTGGAGCAGTACTTC
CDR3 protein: CASSQDRMVEQYF

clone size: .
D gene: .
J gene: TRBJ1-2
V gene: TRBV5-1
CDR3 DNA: TGCGCCAGCAGCGCTTATCAGGGAGGAGATGGCTACACCTTC
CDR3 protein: CASSAYQGGDGYTF

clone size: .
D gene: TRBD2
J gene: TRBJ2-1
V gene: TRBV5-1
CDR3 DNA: TGCGCCAGCAGCTCGCTTACTAGCGGGGGGGCGAATGAGCAGTTCTTC
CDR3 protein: CASSSLTSGGANEQFF

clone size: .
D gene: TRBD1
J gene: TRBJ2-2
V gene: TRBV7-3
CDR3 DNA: TGTGCCAGCAGTGGACAGGGAAGAACCGGGGAGCTGTTTTTT
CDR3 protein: CASSGQGRTGELFF

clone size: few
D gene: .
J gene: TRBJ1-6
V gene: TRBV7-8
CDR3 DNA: TGTGCCAGCAGTAAGAGGGATGTTAATTCACCCCTCCACTTT
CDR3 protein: CASSKRDVNSPLHF

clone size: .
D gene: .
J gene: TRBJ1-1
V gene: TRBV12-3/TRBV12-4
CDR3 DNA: TGTGCCAGCAGAAACATGGGGGACGGCACTGAAGCTTTCTTT
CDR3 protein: CASRNMGDGTEAFF

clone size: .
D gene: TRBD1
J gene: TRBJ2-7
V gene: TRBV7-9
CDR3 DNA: TGTGCCAGCAGCCTCGACAGGGGAAGGCACTACGAGCAGTACTTC
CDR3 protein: CASSLDRGRHYEQYF

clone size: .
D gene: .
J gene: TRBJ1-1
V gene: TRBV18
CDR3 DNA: TGTGCCAGCTCAAACGAGGGGGGATACACTGAAGCTTTCTTT
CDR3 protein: CASSNEGGYTEAFF

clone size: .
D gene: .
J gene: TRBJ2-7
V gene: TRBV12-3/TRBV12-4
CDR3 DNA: TGTGCCAGCAGTTACGGGCCTCACTACGAGCAGTACTTC
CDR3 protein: CASSYGPHYEQYF

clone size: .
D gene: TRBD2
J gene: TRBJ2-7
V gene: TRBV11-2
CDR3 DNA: TGTGCCAGCAGCCCCCGGACTGGGCGGGAGCCCCGGAACGAGCAGTACTTC
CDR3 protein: CASSPRTGREPRNEQYF

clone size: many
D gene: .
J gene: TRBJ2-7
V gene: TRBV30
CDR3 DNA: TGTGCCTGGAGTTTCGGCCCCCCGACGAAATACGAGCAGTACTTC
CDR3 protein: CAWSFGPPTKYEQYF

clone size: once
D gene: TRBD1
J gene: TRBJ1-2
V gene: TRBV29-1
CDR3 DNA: TGCAGCGCTGACAGGGGAGGCTATGGCTACACCTTC
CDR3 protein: CSADRGGYGYTF

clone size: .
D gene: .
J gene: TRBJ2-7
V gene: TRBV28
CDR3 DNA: TGTGCCTCCAACTGGGTGGGTCGGGTCTACGAGCAGTACTTC
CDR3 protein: CASNWVGRVYEQYF

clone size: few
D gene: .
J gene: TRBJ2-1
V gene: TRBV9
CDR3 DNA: TGTGCCAGCAGCGTAGGGGGGACTCCGACCTACAATGAGCAGTTCTTC
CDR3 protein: CASSVGGTPTYNEQFF

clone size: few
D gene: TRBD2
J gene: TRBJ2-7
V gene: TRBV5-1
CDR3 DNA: TGCGCCAGCAGCTTGGAACCACTAGCGGGGGGCGTCTACGAGCAGTACTTC
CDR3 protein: CASSLEPLAGGVYEQYF

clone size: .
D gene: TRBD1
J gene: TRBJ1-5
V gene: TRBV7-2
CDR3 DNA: TGTGCCAGCAGCTTAGCGGGGACAGGGGCAAGAGAGCCCCAGCATTTT
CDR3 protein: CASSLAGTGAREPQHF

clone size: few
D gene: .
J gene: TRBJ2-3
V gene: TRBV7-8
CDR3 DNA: TGTGCCAGCAGCTTAGGACATGAGCGGGGCACAGATACGCAGTATTTT
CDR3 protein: CASSLGHERGTDTQYF

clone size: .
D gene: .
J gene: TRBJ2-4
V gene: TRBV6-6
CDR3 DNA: TGTGCCAGCAGTTACTCGGCTCAAGCGATGGAGGGGTACTTC
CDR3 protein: CASSYSAQAMEGYF

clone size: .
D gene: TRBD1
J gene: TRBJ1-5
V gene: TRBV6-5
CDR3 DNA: TGTGCCAGCAGTAGGGGACAGACCTTCAATCAGCCCCAGCATTTT
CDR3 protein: CASSRGQTFNQPQHF

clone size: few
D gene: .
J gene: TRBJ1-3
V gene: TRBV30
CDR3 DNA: TGTGCCTGGAACGGACACTCTGGAAACACCATATATTTT
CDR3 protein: CAWNGHSGNTIYF

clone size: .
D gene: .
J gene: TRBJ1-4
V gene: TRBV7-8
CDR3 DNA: TGTGCCAGCAGCTTAGACGAAGAAAAACTGTTTTTT
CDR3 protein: CASSLDEEKLFF

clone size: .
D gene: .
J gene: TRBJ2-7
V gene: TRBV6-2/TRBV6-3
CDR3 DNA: TGTGCCAGCAGAACGGAGCACTTACCTACCTACGAGCAGTACTTC
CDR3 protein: CASRTEHLPTYEQYF

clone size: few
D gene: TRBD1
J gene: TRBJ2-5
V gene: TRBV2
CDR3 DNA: TGTGCCAGCAGGGAGGACCCTGGGACAGGGCAAGAGACCCAGTACTTC
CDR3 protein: CASREDPGTGQETQYF

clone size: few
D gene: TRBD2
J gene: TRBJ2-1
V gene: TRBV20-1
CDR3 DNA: TGCAGTGCTAGAGATGGCGGGGGAGCCTACGATGAGCAGTTCTTC
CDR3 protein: CSARDGGGAYDEQFF

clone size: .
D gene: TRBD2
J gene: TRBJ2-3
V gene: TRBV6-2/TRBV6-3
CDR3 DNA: TGTGCCAGCAGTTACCTAGCGGGGGGAACAGATACGCAGTATTTT
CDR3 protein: CASSYLAGGTDTQYF

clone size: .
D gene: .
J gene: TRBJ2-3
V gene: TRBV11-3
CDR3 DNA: TGTGCCAGCAGCTTAGAAGTCGCGGCCCCGTATTTT
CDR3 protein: CASSLEVAAPYF

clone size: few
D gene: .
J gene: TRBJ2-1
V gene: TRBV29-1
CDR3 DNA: TGCAGCTTTGGGAGCTCCTACAATGAGCAGTTCTTC
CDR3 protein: CSFGSSYNEQFF

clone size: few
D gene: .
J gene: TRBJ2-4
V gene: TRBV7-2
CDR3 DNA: TGTGCCAGCAGCCCCCGTCCCCAGGGGGGGCAAAACATTCAGTACTTC
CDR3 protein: CASSPRPQGGQNIQYF

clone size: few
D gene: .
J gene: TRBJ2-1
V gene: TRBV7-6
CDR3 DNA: TGTGCCAGCAGCTTAGAACCGGTTAGCTCCTACAATGAGCAGTTCTTC
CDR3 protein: CASSLEPVSSYNEQFF

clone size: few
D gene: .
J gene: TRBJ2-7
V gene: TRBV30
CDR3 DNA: TGTGCCTGGAGTCTGACGGGGGGCCGTATGGAGCAGTACTTC
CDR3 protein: CAWSLTGGRMEQYF

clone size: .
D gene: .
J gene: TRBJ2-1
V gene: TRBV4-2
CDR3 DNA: TGTGCCAGCAGCTCAGGACAGGTCGGGAGCTCCTACAATGAGCAGTTCTTC
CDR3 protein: CASSSGQVGSSYNEQFF

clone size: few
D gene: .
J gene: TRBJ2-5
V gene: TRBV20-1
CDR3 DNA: TGCAGTGCTAGAGATGCCGGGGACCCCGGAGAGACCCAGTACTTC
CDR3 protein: CSARDAGDPGETQYF

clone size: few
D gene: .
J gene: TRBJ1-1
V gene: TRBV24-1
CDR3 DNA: TGTGCCACCAGTGGCCCCGGGTTTGAAGCTTTCTTT
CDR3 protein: CATSGPGFEAFF

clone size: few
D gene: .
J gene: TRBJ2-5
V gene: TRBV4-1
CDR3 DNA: TGCGCCAGCAGCCCCGTCGCGGGTGGGCAAGAGACCCAGTACTTC
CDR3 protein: CASSPVAGGQETQYF

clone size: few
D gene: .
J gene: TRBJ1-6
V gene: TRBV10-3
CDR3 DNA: TGTGCCATCGGTATCGGGAGTAGTTCACCCCTCCACTTT
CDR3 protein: CAIGIGSSSPLHF

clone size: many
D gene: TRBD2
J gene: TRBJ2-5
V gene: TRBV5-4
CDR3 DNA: TGTGCCAGCAGCTGGAGGCGGCTAGCGGGGGTGGAGACCCAGTACTTC
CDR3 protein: CASSWRRLAGVETQYF

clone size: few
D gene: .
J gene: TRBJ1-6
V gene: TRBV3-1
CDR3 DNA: TGTGCCAGCAGTCGCAAGTTTCTTGGAGGTAATTCACCCCTCCACTTT
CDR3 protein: CASSRKFLGGNSPLHF